This T cell receptor (beta chain) was found in a study of shared clonotypes between healthy human individuals. The CDR3 is 14 amino acids. Per the germline V gene, CDR1 is SGHNT and CDR2 is YYREEE (reference sequence). The V end was cut by 4 bases, the J end by 9 bases, with 20 bases between. This table comes from immunoSEQ multiplex PCR, and its TCRdb copy is limited to in-frame clones, with some not included. The sample lists 2,500,000 or so clones; under 95% were seen once. This receptor was obtained from a man aged 18 to 35 in good health. Some clones in this sample may be carry-over from other donors' samples. Sequences were obtained from naive CD4+ T cells from PBMCs. Indicated subset: CD45RA+ positively selected. The rearrangement links TRBV5-4 to TRBJ2-7; tentatively, D is TRBD1 or TRBD2 (5 bases each). CDR3: CASSPGTAYDGQYF. In DNA, the CDR3 is TGTGCCAGCAGCCCTGGGACGGCTTACGATGGGCAGTACTTC.